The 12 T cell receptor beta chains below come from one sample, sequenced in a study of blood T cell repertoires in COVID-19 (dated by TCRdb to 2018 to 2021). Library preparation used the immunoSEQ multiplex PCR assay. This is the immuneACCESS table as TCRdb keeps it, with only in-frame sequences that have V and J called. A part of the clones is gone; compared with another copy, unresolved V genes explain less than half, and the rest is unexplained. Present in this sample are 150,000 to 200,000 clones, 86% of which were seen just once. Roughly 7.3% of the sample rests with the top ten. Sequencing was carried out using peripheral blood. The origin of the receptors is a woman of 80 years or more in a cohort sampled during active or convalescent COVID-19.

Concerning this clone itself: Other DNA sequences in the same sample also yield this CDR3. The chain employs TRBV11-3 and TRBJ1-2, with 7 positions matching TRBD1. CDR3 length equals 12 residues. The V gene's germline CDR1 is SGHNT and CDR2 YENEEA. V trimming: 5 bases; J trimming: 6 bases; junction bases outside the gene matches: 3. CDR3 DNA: TGTGCCAGCAGCCGACAGGGCGATGGCTACACCTTC. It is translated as CASSRQGDGYTF.

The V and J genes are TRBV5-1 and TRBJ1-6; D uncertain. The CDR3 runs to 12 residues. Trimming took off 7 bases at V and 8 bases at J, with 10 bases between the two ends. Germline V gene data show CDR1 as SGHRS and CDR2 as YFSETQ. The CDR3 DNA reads TGCGCCAGCCGCGCTACGGATTCACCCCTCCACTTT. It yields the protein CASRATDSPLHF. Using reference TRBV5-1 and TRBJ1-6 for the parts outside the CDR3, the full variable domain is KAGVTQTPRYLIKTRGQQVTLSCSPISGHRSVSWYQQTPGQGLQFLFEYFSETQRNKGNFPGRFSGRQFSNSRSEMNVSTLELGDSALYLCASRATDSPLHFGNGTRLTVT.

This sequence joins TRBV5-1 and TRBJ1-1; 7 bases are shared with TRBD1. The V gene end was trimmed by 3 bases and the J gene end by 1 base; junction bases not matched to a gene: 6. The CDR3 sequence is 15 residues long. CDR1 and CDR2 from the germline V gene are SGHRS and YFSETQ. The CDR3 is CASSSWTGENTEAFF. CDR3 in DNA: TGCGCCAGCAGCTCATGGACAGGAGAGAACACTGAAGCTTTCTTT.

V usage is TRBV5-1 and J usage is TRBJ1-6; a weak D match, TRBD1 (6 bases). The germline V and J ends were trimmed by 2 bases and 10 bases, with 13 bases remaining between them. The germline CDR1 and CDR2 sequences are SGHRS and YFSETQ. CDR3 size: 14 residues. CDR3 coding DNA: TGCGCCAGCAGCTTCAACAGGGAGGGATCACCCCTCCACTTT. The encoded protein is CASSFNREGSPLHF.

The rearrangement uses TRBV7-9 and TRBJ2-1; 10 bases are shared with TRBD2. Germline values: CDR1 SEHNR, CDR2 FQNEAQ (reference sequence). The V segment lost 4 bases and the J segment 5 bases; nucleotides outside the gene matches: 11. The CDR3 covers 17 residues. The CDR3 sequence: CASSSFRGTSVNNEQFF. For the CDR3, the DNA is TGTGCCAGCAGCTCCTTCCGGGGGACTAGCGTGAACAATGAGCAGTTCTTC.

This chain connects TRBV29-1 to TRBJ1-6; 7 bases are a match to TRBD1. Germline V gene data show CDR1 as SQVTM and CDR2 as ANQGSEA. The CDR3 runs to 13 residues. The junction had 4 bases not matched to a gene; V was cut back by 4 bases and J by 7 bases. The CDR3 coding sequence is TGCAGCGTTGGGAAGGGGGCGAATTCACCCCTCCACTTT. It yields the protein CSVGKGANSPLHF.

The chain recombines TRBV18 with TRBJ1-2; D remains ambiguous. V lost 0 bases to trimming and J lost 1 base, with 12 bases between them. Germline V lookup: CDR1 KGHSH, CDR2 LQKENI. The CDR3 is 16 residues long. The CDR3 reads CASSPPTRGFNYGYTF. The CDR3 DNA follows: TGTGCCAGCTCACCACCGACACGGGGATTTAACTATGGCTACACCTTC.

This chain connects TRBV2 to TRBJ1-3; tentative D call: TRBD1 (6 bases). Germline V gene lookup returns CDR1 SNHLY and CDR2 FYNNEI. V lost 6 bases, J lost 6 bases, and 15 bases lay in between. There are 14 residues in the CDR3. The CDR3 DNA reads TGTGCCAGCAGGGACGACGGACAGCCAAACACCATATATTTT. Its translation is CASRDDGQPNTIYF.

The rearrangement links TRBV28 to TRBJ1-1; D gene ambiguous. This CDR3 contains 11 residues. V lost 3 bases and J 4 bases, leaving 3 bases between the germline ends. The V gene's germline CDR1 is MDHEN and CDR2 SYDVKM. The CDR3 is CASSLSTEAFF. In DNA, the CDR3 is TGTGCCAGCAGTTTGAGCACTGAAGCTTTCTTT.

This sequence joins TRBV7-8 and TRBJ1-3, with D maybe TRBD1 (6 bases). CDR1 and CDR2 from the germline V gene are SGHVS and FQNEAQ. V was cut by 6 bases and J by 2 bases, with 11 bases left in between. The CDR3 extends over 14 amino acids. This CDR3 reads CASRRRGTGNTIYF. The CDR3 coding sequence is TGTGCCAGCAGAAGAAGGGGGACTGGAAACACCATATATTTT.

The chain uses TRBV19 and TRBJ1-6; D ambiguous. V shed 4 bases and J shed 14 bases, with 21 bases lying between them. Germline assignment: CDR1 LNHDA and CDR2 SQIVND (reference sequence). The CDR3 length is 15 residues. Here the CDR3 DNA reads TGTGCCAGTAGTACCCTTCCCCGTCTTGGGAGCGCCCTCCACTTT. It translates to CASSTLPRLGSALHF.

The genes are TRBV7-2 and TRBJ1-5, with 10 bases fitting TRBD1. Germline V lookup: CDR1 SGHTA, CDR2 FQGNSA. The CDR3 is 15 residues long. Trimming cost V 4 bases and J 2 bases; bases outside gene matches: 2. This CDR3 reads CASSWTGGGNQPQHF. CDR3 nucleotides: TGTGCCAGCAGCTGGACAGGGGGAGGCAATCAGCCCCAGCATTTT.